This T cell receptor beta chain was profiled in a study of cytomegalovirus exposure and HLA in healthy donors. CDR1 and CDR2 from the germline V gene are SEHNR and FQNEAQ (reference sequence). The CDR3 extends over 15 amino acids. V gave up 5 bases and J gave up 0 bases, with 13 bases separating them. About this clone itself: The antigen remains undetermined.

PCR involved 60 Vbeta and 13 Jbeta primers. Using immunoSEQ multiplex PCR, the repertoire was profiled, and TCRdb retains in-frame clones only, with some absent. The table records about 130,000 clones, 81% of them present only once. The study, taken as a whole, reports: A later analysis found most CMV-associated TCR beta chains apparently HLA-restricted. Through in vitro validation, three CMV-associated chains were shown to be specific for CMV antigens.

This sequence was found in a man younger than 35 in good health and CMV-seronegative. The sequenced sample consisted of PBMCs. V is TRBV7-9 and J is TRBJ2-5, with a tentative D call TRBD1 (5 bases). The CDR3 DNA reads TGTGCCAGCAGCCCCCCCGGCAGGGACCAAGAGACCCAGTACTTC. Encoded protein: CASSPPGRDQETQYF. The full variable domain, in which reference TRBV7-9 and TRBJ2-5 provide the parts outside the CDR3, is DTGVSQNPRHKITKRGQNVTFRCDPISEHNRLYWYRQTLGQGPEFLTYFQNEAQLEKSRLLSDRFSAERPKGSFSTLEIQRTEQGDSAMYLCASSPPGRDQETQYFGPGTRLLVL.